This entry describes one T cell receptor (beta chain). These data originate in a study of blood T cell repertoires in COVID-19. Turning to the study itself: Samples came from the United States, Italy and Spain, spanning acute and convalescent COVID-19. PBMCs, B-cell-depleted T cells, or T cells were the source of the cDNA or gDNA that made up the material.

V gave up 0 bases and J gave up 3 bases, with 10 bases separating them. The germline V gene encodes CDR1 SGHKS and CDR2 YYEKEE (reference sequence). The CDR3 contains 15 residues. Original analysis: Amplification of reference gene primers was used by the study to estimate nucleated cell counts. Assay: immunoSEQ multiplex PCR; the TCRdb copy retains only in-frame clones and omits some. Clone size and the V and J calls come from that table; the DNA yielded D and trimming. The top ten clones hold around 6% of a sample with under 80,000 clones, roughly 80% of them seen once. Sequencing used peripheral blood. The chain couples TRBV5-5 to TRBJ1-5; D not certain. This TCR came from a woman between 55 and 75 years old with acute or convalescent COVID-19. The CDR3 nucleotides read TGTGCCAGCAGCTTGGCCCCACAGTTCAATCAGCCCCAGCATTTT. Translated: CASSLAPQFNQPQHF.